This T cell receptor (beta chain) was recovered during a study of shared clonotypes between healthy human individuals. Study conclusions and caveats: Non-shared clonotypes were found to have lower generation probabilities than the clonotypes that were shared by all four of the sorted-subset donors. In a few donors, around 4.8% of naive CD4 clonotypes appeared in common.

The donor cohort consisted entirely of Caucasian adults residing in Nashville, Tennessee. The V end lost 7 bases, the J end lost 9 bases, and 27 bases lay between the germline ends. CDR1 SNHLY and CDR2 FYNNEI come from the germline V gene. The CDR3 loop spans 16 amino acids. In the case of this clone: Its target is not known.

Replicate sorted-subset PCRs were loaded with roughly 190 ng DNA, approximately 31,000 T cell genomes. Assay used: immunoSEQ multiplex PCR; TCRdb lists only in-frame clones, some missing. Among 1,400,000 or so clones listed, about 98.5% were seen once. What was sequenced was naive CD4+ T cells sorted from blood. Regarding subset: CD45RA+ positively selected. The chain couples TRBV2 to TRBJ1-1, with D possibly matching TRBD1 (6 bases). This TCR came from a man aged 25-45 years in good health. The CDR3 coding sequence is TGTGCCAGCACTACCTCCTCCGCGGCAGGGGAGGGGAAAGCTTTCTTT. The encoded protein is CASTTSSAAGEGKAFF.